This TCR beta chain was profiled in a study of OX40 agonist ivuxolimab in advanced cancers. Study summary: Patients got intravenous ivuxolimab at 0.01 to 10 mg/kg every 2 weeks. The diagnoses of dose-escalation patients were hepatocellular carcinoma, melanoma, renal cell or head and neck cancer.

On this clone: Its antigen is currently unknown.

Produced via immunoSEQ multiplex PCR; TCRdb's table is partial and in-frame only. This sample yields around 56,000 clones, of which over 80% are seen a single time; approximately 4.8% belongs to the top ten. Findings and limits, study-wide: At 0.1 to 3.0 mg/kg, CD4+ and CD8+ blood T cells expanded clonally by week 6. Undetermined was the antigen specificity of the expanded peripheral T cells.

CDR3 length: 14 amino acids. The V end lost 4 bases, the J end lost 0 bases, and 10 bases lay between the germline ends. Germline V gene sequence: CDR1 SGDLS, CDR2 YYNGEE. This receptor was identified in an adult with an advanced solid tumor such as melanoma, head and neck, liver or kidney cancer. The chain has TRBV9 and TRBJ1-2; D unclear. The specimen comprised CD4+ or CD8+ T cells sorted from blood, sampled in a trial of the OX40 agonist ivuxolimab. CDR3 sequence: CASSQRDSNYGYTF. Here the CDR3 DNA reads TGTGCCAGCAGCCAGAGGGATTCTAACTATGGCTACACCTTC.